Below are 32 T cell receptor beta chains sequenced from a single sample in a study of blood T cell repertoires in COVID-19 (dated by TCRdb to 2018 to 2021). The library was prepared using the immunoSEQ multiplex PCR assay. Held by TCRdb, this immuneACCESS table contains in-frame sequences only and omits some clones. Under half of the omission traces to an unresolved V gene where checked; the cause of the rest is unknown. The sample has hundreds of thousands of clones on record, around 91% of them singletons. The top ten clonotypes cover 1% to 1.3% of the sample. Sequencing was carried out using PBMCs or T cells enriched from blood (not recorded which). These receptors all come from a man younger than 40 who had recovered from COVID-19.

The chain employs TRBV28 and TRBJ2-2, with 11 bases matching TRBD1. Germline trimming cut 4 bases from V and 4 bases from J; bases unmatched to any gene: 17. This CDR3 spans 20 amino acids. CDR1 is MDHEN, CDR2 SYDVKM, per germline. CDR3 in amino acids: CASSSLLIRDRGVGTGELFF. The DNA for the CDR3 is TGTGCCAGCAGTTCCTTACTGATCCGGGACAGGGGGGTAGGCACCGGGGAGCTGTTTTTT.

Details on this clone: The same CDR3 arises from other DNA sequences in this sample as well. The CDR3 DNA is TGTGCCAGCTCACCTGGCGGTAGCAATCAGCCCCAGCATTTT. It translates to CASSPGGSNQPQHF. The rearrangement links TRBV18 to TRBJ1-5; D unresolved. V was pared by 3 bases and J by 0 bases, with 6 bases between. This CDR3 spans 14 amino acids. Per germline, CDR1 KGHSH and CDR2 LQKENI.

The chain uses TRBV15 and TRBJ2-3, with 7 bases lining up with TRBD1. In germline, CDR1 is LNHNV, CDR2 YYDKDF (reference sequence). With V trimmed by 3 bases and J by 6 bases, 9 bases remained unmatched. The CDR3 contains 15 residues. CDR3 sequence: CATSRSQGVRDTQYF. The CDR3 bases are TGTGCCACCAGCAGGTCTCAGGGGGTACGGGATACGCAGTATTTT. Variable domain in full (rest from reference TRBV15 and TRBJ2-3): DAMVIQNPRYQVTQFGKPVTLSCSQTLNHNVMYWYQQKSSQAPKLLFHYYDKDFNNEADTPDNFQSRRPNTSFCFLDIRSPGLGDTAMYLCATSRSQGVRDTQYFGPGTRLTVL.

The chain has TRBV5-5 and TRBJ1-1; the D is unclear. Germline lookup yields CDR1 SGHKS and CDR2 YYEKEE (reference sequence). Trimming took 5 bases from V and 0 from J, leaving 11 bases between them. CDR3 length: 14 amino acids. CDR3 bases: TGTGCCAGCAGTTCCGCACACCTGAACACTGAAGCTTTCTTT. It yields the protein CASSSAHLNTEAFF. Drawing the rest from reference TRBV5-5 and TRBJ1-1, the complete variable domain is DAGVTQSPTHLIKTRGQQVTLRCSPISGHKSVSWYQQVLGQGPQFIFQYYEKEERGRGNFPDRFSARQFPNYSSELNVNALLLGDSALYLCASSSAHLNTEAFFGQGTRLTVV.

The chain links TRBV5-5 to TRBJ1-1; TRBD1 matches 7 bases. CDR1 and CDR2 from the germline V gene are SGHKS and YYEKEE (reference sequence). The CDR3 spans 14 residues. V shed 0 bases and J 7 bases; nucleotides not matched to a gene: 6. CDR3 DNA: TGTGCCAGCAGCTTGGGTTGGGACAGAATTGAAGCTTTCTTT. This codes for CASSLGWDRIEAFF.

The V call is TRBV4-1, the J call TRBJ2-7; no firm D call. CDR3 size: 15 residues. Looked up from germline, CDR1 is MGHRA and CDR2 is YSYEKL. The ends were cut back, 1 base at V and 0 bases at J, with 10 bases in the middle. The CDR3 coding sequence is TGCGCCAGCAGCCAAGCCCCCCGGAGCTCCTACGAGCAGTACTTC. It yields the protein CASSQAPRSSYEQYF.

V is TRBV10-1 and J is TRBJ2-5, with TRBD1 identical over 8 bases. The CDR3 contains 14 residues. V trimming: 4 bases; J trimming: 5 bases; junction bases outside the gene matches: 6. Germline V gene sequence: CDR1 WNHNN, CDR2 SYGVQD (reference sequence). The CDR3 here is CASSVGQGLETQYF. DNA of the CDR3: TGCGCCAGCAGTGTCGGACAGGGCTTGGAGACCCAGTACTTC.

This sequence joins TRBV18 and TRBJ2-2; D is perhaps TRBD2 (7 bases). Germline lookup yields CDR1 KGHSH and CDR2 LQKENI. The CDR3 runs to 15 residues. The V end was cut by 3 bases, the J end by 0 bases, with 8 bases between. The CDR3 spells CASSPGGPNTGELFF. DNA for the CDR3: TGTGCCAGCTCACCCGGGGGGCCGAACACCGGGGAGCTGTTTTTT.

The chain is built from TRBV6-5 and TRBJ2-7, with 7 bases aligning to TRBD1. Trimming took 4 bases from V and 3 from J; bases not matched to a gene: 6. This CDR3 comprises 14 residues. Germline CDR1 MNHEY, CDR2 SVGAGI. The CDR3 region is CASSSRQGYYEQYF. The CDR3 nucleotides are TGTGCCAGCAGTTCTCGACAGGGTTACTACGAGCAGTACTTC.

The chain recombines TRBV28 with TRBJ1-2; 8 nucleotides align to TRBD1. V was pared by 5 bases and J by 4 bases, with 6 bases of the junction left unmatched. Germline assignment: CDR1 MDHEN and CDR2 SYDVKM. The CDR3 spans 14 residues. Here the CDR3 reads CASSPDRDPYGYTF. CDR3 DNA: TGTGCCAGCAGTCCGGACAGGGACCCCTATGGCTACACCTTC.

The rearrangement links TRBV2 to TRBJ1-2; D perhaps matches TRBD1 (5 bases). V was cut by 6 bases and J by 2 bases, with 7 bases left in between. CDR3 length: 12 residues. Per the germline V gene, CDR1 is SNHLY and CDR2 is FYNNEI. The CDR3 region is CASRRQNYGYTF. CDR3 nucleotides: TGTGCCAGCAGAAGACAGAACTATGGCTACACCTTC.

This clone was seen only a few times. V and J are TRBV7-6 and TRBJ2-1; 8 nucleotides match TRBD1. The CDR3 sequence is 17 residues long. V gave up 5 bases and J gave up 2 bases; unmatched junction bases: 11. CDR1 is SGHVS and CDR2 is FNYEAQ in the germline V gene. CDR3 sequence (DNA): TGTGCCAGCAGCCGGGACAGGTATGGAGGAGCCTACAATGAGCAGTTCTTC. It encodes CASSRDRYGGAYNEQFF.

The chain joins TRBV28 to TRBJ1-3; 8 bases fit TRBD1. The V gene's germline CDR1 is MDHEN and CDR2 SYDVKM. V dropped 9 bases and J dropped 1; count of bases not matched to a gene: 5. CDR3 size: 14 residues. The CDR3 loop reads CASYRGDSGNTIYF. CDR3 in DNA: TGTGCCAGTTACAGGGGGGATTCTGGAAACACCATATATTTT.

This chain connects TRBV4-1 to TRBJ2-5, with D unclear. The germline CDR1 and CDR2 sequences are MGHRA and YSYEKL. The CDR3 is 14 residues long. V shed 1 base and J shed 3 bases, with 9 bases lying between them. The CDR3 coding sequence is TGCGCCAGCAGCCAAGTTGGCCGAAAAGAGACCCAGTACTTC. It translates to CASSQVGRKETQYF.

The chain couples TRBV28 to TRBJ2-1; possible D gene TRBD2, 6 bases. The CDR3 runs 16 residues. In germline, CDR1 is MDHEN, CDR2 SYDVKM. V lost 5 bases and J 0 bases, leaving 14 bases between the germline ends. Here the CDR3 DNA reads TGTGCCAGCAGTGTCCGGGACTCCTACTCCTACAATGAGCAGTTCTTC. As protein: CASSVRDSYSYNEQFF.

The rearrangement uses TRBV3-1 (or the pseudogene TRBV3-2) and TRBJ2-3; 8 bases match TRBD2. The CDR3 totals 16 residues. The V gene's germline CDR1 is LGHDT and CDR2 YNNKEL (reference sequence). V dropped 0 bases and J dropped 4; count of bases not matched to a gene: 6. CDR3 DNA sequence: TGTGCCAGCAGCCAAGAGGGCAGCGGGAGATCAGATACGCAGTATTTT. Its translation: CASSQEGSGRSDTQYF.

The CDR3 loop is CASSPKQVNTEAFF. Here the CDR3 DNA reads TGTGCCAGCAGCCCCAAACAGGTGAACACTGAAGCTTTCTTT. The chain links TRBV5-4 to TRBJ1-1; possible D gene TRBD1, 5 bases. The V and J ends lost 4 bases and 0 bases respectively, with 10 bases between them. The CDR3 has 14 amino acids. Germline assignment: CDR1 SGHNT and CDR2 YYREEE (reference sequence).

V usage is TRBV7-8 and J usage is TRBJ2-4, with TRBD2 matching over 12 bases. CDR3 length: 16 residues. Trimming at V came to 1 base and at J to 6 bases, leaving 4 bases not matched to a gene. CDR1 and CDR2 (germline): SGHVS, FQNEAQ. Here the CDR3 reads CASSLGLAGAGNIQYF. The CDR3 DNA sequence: TGTGCCAGCAGCTTAGGACTAGCGGGAGCTGGAAACATTCAGTACTTC.

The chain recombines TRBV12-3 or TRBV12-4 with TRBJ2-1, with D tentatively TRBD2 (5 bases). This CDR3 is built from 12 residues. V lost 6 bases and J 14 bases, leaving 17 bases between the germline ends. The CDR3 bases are TGTGCCAGCAGCCTGGACTTTGAGAGGGAGTTCTTC. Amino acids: CASSLDFEREFF.

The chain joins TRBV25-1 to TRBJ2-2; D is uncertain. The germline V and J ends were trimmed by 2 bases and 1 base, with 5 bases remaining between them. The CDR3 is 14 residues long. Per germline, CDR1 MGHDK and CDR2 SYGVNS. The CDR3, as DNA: TGTGCCAGCAGTGAACAGGAGAACACCGGGGAGCTGTTTTTT. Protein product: CASSEQENTGELFF. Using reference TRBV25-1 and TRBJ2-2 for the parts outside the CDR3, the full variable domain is EADIYQTPRYLVIGTGKKITLECSQTMGHDKMYWYQQDPGMELHLIHYSYGVNSTEKGDLSSESTVSRIRTEHFPLTLESARPSHTSQYLCASSEQENTGELFFGEGSRLTVL.

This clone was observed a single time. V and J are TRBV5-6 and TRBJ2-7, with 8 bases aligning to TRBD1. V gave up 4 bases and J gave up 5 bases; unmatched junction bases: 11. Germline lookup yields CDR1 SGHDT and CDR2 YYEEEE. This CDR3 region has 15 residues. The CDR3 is CASSEPGQAIHEQYF. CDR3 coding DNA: TGTGCCAGCAGCGAACCGGGACAGGCTATCCACGAGCAGTACTTC.

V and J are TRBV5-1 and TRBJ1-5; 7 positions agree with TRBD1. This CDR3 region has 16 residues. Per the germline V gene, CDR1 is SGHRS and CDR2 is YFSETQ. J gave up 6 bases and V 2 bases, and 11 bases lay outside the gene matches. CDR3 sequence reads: CASSLGGAGAGQPQHF. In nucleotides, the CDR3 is TGCGCCAGCAGCTTAGGGGGCGCCGGGGCTGGTCAGCCCCAGCATTTT.

CDR3 coding DNA: TGTGCCACAGAGAGGGAACCCTATAAAGGGAGCGGCTACACCTTC. It encodes CATEREPYKGSGYTF. V and J are TRBV5-4 and TRBJ1-2; D gene ambiguous. Germline V gives CDR1 SGHNT, CDR2 YYREEE (reference sequence). V shed 9 bases and J shed 8 bases, with 26 bases lying between them. The CDR3 is 15 amino acids.

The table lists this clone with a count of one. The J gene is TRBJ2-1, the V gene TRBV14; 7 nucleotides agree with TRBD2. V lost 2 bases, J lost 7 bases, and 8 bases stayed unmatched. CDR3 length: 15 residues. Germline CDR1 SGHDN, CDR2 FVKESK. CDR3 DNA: TGTGCCAGCAGCCAACCCAGCGGGATAGGAAATGAGCAGTTCTTC. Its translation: CASSQPSGIGNEQFF.

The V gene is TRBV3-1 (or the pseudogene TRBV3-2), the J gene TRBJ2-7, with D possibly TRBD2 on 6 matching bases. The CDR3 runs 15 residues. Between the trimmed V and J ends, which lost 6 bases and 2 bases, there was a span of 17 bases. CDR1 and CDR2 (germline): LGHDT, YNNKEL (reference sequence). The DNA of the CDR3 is TGTGCCAGCAGTCACGGGGGAGACCTTACCTACGAGCAGTACTTC. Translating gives CASSHGGDLTYEQYF.

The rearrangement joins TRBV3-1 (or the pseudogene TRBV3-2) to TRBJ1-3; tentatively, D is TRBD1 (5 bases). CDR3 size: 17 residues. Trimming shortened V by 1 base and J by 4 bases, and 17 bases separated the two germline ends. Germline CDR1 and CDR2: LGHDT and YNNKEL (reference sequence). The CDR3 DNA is TGTGCCAGCAGCCAAGGAATGTCGGCGACAGTCGGAAACACCATATATTTT. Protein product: CASSQGMSATVGNTIYF.

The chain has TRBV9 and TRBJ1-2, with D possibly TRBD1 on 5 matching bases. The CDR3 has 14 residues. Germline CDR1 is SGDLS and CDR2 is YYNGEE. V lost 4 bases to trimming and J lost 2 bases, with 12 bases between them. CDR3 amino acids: CASSPGAGNYGYTF. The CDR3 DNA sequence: TGTGCCAGCAGCCCTGGGGCGGGGAACTATGGCTACACCTTC.

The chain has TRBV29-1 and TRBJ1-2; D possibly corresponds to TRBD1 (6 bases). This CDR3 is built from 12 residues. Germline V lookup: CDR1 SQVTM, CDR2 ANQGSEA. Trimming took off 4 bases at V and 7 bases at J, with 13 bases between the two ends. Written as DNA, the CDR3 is TGCAGCGTTGGGGGGCAGGGAAGTGGCTACACCTTC. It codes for CSVGGQGSGYTF.

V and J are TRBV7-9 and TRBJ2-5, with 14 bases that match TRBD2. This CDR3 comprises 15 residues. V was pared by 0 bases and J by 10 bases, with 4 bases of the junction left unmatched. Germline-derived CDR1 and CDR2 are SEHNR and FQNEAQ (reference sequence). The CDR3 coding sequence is TGTGCCAGCAGCTTAGCGGGGACTAGCGGGGGAATCCAGTACTTC. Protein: CASSLAGTSGGIQYF.

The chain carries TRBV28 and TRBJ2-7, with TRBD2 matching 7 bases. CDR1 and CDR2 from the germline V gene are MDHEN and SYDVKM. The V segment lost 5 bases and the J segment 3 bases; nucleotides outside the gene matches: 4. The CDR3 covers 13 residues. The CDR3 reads CASSQGGDYEQYF. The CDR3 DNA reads TGTGCCAGCAGTCAGGGAGGGGACTACGAGCAGTACTTC. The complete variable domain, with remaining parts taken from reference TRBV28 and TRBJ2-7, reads DVKVTQSSRYLVKRTGEKVFLECVQDMDHENMFWYRQDPGLGLRLIYFSYDVKMKEKGDIPEGYSVSREKKERFSLILESASTNQTSMYLCASSQGGDYEQYFGPGTRLTVT.

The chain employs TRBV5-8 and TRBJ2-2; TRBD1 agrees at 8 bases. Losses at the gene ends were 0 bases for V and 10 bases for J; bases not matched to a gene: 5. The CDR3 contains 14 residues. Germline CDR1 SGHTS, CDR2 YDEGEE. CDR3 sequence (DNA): TGTGCCAGCAGCTTGGCGACAGGGGATTCGGAGCTGTTTTTT. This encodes CASSLATGDSELFF.

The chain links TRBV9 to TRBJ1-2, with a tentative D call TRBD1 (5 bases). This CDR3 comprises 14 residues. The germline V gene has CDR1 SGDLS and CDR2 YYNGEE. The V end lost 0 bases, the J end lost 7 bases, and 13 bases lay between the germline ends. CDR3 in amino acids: CASSVVGEVGGYTF. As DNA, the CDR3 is TGTGCCAGCAGCGTAGTGGGGGAGGTTGGTGGCTACACCTTC.